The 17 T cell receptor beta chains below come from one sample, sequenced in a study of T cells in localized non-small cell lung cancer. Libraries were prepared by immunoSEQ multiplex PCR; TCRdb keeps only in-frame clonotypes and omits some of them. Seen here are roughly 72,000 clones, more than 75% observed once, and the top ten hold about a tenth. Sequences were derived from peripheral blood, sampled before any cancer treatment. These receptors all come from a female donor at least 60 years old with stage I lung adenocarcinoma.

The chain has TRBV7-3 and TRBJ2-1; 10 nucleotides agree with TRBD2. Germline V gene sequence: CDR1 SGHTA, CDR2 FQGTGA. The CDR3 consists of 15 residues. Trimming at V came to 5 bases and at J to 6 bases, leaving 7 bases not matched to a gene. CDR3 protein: CASSPSGRKGNEQFF. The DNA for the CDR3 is TGTGCCAGCAGCCCTAGCGGGAGAAAGGGCAATGAGCAGTTCTTC.

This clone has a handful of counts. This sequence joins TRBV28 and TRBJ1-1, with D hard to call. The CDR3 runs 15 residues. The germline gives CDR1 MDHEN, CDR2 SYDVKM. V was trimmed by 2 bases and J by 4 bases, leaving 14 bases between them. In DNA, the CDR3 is TGTGCCAGCAGTTTACCCTCCCGTTTGAGCACTGAAGCTTTCTTT. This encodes CASSLPSRLSTEAFF.

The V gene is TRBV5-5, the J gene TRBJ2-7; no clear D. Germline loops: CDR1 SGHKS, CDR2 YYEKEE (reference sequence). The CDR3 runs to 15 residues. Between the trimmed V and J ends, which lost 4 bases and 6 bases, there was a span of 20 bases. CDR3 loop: CASSPRQGQEREQYF. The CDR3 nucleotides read TGTGCCAGCAGCCCGAGACAAGGGCAGGAGCGCGAGCAGTACTTC.

CDR3 sequence reads: CASSEVRVTDLSGNTIYF. CDR3 bases: TGTGCCAGCAGTGAGGTGAGGGTGACAGACCTCTCTGGAAACACCATATATTTT. V gene TRBV25-1 combines with J gene TRBJ1-3; weak D call: TRBD1 (5 bases). Germline-derived CDR1 and CDR2 are MGHDK and SYGVNS. With 3 bases removed from V and 0 bases from J, the gap between germline ends came to 18 bases. The CDR3 consists of 18 residues.

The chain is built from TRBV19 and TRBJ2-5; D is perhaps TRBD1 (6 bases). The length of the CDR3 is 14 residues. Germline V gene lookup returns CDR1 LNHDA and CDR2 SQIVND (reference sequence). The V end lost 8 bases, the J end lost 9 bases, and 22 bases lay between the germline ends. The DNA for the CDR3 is TGTGCCAGTTCTCCGGGACGAGGCCCAGGGGCCCAGTACTTC. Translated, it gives CASSPGRGPGAQYF.

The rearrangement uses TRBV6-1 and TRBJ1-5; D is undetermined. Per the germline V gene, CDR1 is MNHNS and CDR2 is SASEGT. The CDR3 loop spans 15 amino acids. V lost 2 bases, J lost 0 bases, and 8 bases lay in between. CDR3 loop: CASSERAYSNQPQHF. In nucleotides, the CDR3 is TGTGCCAGCAGTGAAAGGGCTTATAGCAATCAGCCCCAGCATTTT.

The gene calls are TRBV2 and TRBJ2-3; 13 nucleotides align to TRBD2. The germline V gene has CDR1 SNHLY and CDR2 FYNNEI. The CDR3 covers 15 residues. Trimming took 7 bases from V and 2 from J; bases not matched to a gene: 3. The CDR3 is CASKGLAGPTDTQYF. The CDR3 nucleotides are TGTGCCAGCAAGGGACTAGCGGGACCCACAGATACGCAGTATTTT.

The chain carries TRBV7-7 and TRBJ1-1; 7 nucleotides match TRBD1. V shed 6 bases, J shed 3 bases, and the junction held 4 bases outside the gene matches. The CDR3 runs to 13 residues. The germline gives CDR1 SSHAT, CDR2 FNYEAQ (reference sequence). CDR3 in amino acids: CASSTDRDTEAFF. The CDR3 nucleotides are TGTGCCAGCAGTACTGACAGGGACACTGAAGCTTTCTTT.

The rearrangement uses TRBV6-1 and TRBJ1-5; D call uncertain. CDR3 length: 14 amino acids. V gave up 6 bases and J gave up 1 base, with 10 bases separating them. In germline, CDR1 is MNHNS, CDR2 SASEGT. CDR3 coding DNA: TGTGCCAGCAGAAGGGAGACGAGCAATCAGCCCCAGCATTTT. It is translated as CASRRETSNQPQHF.

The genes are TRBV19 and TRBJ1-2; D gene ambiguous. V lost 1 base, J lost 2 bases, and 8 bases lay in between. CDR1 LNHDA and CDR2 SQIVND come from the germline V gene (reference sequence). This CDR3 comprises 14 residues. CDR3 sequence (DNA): TGTGCCAGTAGTATAGCGGCGGAGAACTATGGCTACACCTTC. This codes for CASSIAAENYGYTF. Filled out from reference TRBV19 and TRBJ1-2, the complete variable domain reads DGGITQSPKYLFRKEGQNVTLSCEQNLNHDAMYWYRQDPGQGLRLIYYSQIVNDFQKGDIAEGYSVSREKKESFPLTVTSAQKNPTAFYLCASSIAAENYGYTFGSGTRLTVV.

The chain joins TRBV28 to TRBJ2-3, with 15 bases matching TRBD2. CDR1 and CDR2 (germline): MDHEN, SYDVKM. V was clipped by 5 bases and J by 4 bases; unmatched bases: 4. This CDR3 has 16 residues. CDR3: CASSRGLAGGPDTQYF. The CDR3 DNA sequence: TGTGCCAGCAGTAGGGGACTAGCGGGAGGCCCAGATACGCAGTATTTT.

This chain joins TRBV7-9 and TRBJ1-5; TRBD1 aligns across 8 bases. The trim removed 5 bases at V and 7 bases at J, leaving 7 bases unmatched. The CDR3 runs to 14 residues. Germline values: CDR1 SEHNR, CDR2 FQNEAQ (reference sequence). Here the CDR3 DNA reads TGTGCCAGCAGCCCAGACAGGGGTGGACAGCCCCAGCATTTT. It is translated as CASSPDRGGQPQHF.

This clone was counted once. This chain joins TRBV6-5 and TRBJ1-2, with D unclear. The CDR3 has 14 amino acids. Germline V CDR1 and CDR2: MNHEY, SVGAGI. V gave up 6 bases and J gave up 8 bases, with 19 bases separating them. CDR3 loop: CASSSGPTSRGYTF. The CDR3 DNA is TGTGCCAGCAGCTCCGGGCCAACCTCTAGGGGCTACACCTTC.

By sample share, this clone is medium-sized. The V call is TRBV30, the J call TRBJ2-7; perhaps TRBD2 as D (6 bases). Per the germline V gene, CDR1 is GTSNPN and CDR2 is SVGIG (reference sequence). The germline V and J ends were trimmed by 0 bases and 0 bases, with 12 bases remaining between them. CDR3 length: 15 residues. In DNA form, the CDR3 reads TGTGCCTGGAGTGTCGGAGCGGGCGACTCCTACGAGCAGTACTTC. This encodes CAWSVGAGDSYEQYF.

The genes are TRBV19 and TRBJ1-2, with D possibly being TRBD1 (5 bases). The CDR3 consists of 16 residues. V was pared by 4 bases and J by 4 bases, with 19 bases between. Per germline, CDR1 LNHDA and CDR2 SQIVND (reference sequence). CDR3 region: CASSTLQASHSYGYTF. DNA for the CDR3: TGTGCCAGTAGTACATTACAGGCATCTCACAGCTATGGCTACACCTTC.

In DNA form, the CDR3 reads TGTGCCAGCAGTAATCAATGGGCAGATAGCAATCAGCCCCAGCATTTT. This codes for CASSNQWADSNQPQHF. This chain joins TRBV2 and TRBJ1-5; unclear D gene. Germline loops: CDR1 SNHLY, CDR2 FYNNEI. The CDR3 is 16 amino acids. The V end lost 5 bases, the J end lost 0 bases, and 14 bases lay between the germline ends. Together with reference TRBV2 and TRBJ1-5, the CDR3 gives the full variable domain: EPEVTQTPSHQVTQMGQEVILRCVPISNHLYFYWYRQILGQKVEFLVSFYNNEISEKSEIFDDQFSVERPDGSNFTLKIRSTKLEDSAMYFCASSNQWADSNQPQHFGDGTRLSIL.

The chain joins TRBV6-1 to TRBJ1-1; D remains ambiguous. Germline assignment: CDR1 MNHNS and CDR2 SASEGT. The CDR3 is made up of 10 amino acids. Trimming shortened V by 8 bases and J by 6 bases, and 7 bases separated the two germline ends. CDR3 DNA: TGTGCCAGCCGGGCCTCTGAAGCTTTCTTT. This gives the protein CASRASEAFF.